This T cell receptor (beta chain) stems from a study of T cells in localized non-small cell lung cancer. Regarding the study as a whole: Since sequencing was restricted to only one region of the tumor, intratumor heterogeneity remains a possibility. There were a median around 59 of the top 100 tumor clones appearing in adjacent lung.

Measured with immunoSEQ multiplex PCR; TCRdb has only the in-frame clones, and not every one. The sample lists 39,000 or so clones; approximately 80% were seen once. Germline V gene sequence: CDR1 MNHNS, CDR2 SASEGT. The CDR3 has 14 amino acids. The V gene lost 7 bases and the J gene lost 3 bases, with 12 bases spanning the gap. A word on this clone: Its antigen is undetermined.

The gene calls are TRBV6-1 and TRBJ1-4, with a possible D match to TRBD1 (5 bases). Sequencing was performed on PBMCs, taken before any cancer treatment. The sequence was obtained from a man aged 40-75 years with stage II lung adenocarcinoma. CDR3 protein: CASILGGANEKLFF. The CDR3 region has the DNA TGTGCCAGCATCCTTGGGGGGGCTAATGAAAAACTGTTTTTT.